This TCR beta chain derives from a study of cytomegalovirus exposure and HLA in healthy donors (dated by TCRdb to the late 2010s). Notes on the research overall: An earlier analysis of about 560 of the donors reported over 250 Gb of sequence data and around 110 million unique TCR beta sequences obtained from some 200 million T cells. About 310 gigabases of sequencing data and approximately 85 million unique TCR sequences were included in an early release covering under 650 HLA-typed donors. Of the roughly 420 genotyped donors, less than 90% were placed in the genetic ancestry cluster associated with self-reported Caucasian donors. The study aimed to test whether cataloging public T cell receptors could reveal signatures of past pathogen exposure. The study used immunosequencing to profile the T cell repertoires of hundreds of subjects and linked those repertoires to cytomegalovirus serostatus. Along with the approximately 650-subject first cohort, a separate validation cohort of over a hundred different subjects was used. The study combined high-throughput TCR immunosequencing, statistical association of individual TCRs with disease status, and machine learning to predict cytomegalovirus infection status. A later analysis re-analyzed previously published TCR beta repertoires from roughly 690 donors and added high-resolution HLA genotyping to study TCR occurrence patterns. The later analysis used no new phenotypic data to find candidate immune exposures, relying instead on TCR beta sequences and their occurrence across donors. An earlier analysis of around 580 of the donors used high-throughput TCR beta sequencing to judge whether each TCR beta V gene segment behaved as functional or pseudogenic. Donor age, sex, ethnicity and CMV serostatus were compiled alongside the repertoire data. In a later genetic analysis, genome-wide SNP genotypes for about 60% of the 666 donors were used, and that subset was treated as a discovery cohort. All discovery cohort repertoires had been generated using a single sequencing platform. HLA typing covered class I and class II loci at four-digit resolution. The number of typed donors differed by locus: about 629-640 for A, B, C, DRB1 and DQB1; 522 for DQA1; about 600 for DPA1; and about 450 for DPB1. Because of strong linkage in the cohort, roughly five DR-DQ haplotypes were treated as single units for association and clustering. Across around 400 genotyped donors of the cohort, an average of roughly 200,000 unique TCR beta nucleotide sequences per donor were sequenced, and 15% to 20% of those sequences were non-productive. The research as a whole found: A later analysis reported that several top co-occurrence clusters appeared linked to parvovirus B19, influenza, CMV and Epstein-Barr virus. A further reported finding was that TCR beta sequences accurately predicted the HLA-A and HLA-B alleles for most subjects in the first cohort. In a later analysis, over 15,000 TCR beta sequences were associated with specific HLA alleles at a false discovery rate of 0.05. In a later analysis, TCR association rates were found to vary across HLA loci, with the most associated TCRs seen for DRB1 alleles and the fewest for HLA-C alleles. Correlated functional status among segregating V segments might reflect linkage disequilibrium, but an unknown experimental factor could not be ruled out. In both the original and validation cohorts, the classifier was reported to diagnose cytomegalovirus status with high specificity and sensitivity. A later analysis found that HLA-associated TCR beta chains were more clonally expanded and had lower generation probabilities than equally common non-associated chains. Most TCR sequences were observed very rarely across donors, whereas some public TCRs were present in many individuals. According to the authors, the approach could potentially be generalized to other disease states and immunological phenotypes. Some IMGT-functional V segments, including TRBV6-2 and TRBV6-3, could not be distinguished by the 87-base-pair reads and were therefore excluded. The study listed 150 to 200 TCR beta chains as associated with cytomegalovirus. Because counts were too low, about 15 rarely observed V segments, including chromosome 9 orphons, were left out of the earlier analysis of a few hundred of the donors. The sequencing pipeline was judged likely to have produced a cluster of highly shared sequence variants as a technical artifact. Because HLA typing was unavailable for some donors at each locus, only the typed subset was used in association tests. In a later analysis, most CMV-associated TCR beta chains were found to appear HLA-restricted, with HLA associations seemingly driven largely by CMV exposure. V-gene and J-gene trimming of TCR beta chains was associated with a missense DCLRE1C variant in a later genetic analysis, and the association was replicated in an independent cohort. In an earlier analysis of fewer than 700 of the donors, most TCR beta V segments appeared in productive rearrangements about 87% or about 30% of the time, broadly matching IMGT annotations. The only immune exposure information available for the cohort was CMV serostatus. The presence/absence analyses assumed that sequencing depth was roughly uniform across donors, and that assumption may not be true. This cohort had only TCR beta chains sequenced, and the lack of alpha or paired-chain data limited which features could be detected. Assigning TCR associations to individual alleles was difficult when HLA alleles, especially DR and DQ, strongly co-occurred. A few of the identified cytomegalovirus-associated TCR beta chains were confirmed in vitro to be specific for cytomegalovirus antigens. A later genetic analysis reported fewer N-insertions in productive TCRs among donors in an Asian-associated ancestry cluster than the roughly 720-donor mean.

Receptors were amplified or captured by the immunoSEQ multiplex PCR assay. For the multiplex PCR, a mixture combining 60 forward primers for TCR Vbeta segments and 13 reverse primers for TCR Jbeta segments was used. A multiplex PCR assay on genomic DNA amplified the CDR3 region of rearranged TCR beta genes. The Illumina HiSeq System was used to sequence the amplified TCR beta libraries as 87-base-pair reads. Per the authors' processing: A later analysis counted 75 million to 100 million unique TCR beta chains across the 650 to 700 repertoires, and 9 million to 14 million of these chains were shared by at least two donors. To remove PCR and sequencing errors, raw reads were error-corrected and collapsed into unique sequences using a nearest-neighbor algorithm that merged closely related sequences. To assign V, D and J gene segments, CDR3 sequences were aligned to IMGT reference sequences. For a sequence to be retained, a match of at least six nucleotides was required to both a V gene segment and a J gene segment. A rearrangement counted as productive if the CDR3 had no stop codons and remained in frame with V and J, and every other rearrangement counted as non-productive. CDR3 was defined according to IMGT convention as the region running from the second conserved V-encoded cysteine to the conserved J-encoded phenylalanine. In an earlier analysis of more than 550 of the donors, sequences lacking an unambiguous match to a single V gene segment were excluded. An earlier analysis of approximately 590 of the donors classified V segments as functional when productive rearrangements were above 56.7% and as segregating when the standard deviation between donors was above 5%. A statistical classification framework was built to diagnose cytomegalovirus status from the catalog of TCR beta chain sequences. In a later analysis, V and J genes were assigned by comparing TCR nucleotide sequences against IMGT/GENE-DB human TR gene sequences. In a later analysis, CDR3 sequences and most-parsimonious VDJ recombination scenarios were assigned using the TCRdist pipeline. In a later analysis, each TCR beta chain was defined by its CDR3 amino acid sequence together with its V-gene family, and reads lacking a unique V-gene family were excluded. To address suspected cross-contamination and a sequencing artifact, a later analysis removed roughly 640 highly shared, low-generation-probability nucleotide sequences. For each public chain, a later analysis derived a clonal expansion index from normalized ranks of inferred template counts within each repertoire. Generation probabilities in a later analysis came from a VDJ recombination model fitted to out-of-frame rearrangements, and those results were checked against IGoR. In a later analysis, hypergeometric tests were used to score TCR-TCR, TCR-HLA and TCR-CMV co-occurrence, with a repertoire-size bias correction applied to TCR pairs. A later analysis estimated false discovery rates by permuting HLA or CMV assignments 20 times. A later analysis grouped co-occurring TCRs with DBSCAN, adding TCRdist sequence similarity when clustering within HLA-allele-positive subsets. Repertoires with fewer than 30,000 or more than 120,000 public chains, plus five repertoires with anomalous nucleotide sharing, were excluded from co-occurrence clustering. TCRdb took over this immuneACCESS table, retaining in-frame rearrangements with V and J assigned. Such tables are incomplete; in checked studies, under half of the missing clones stem from an unresolved V gene, and the remainder is unexplained. V and J calls and clone size are those listed in that table; D and trimming were worked out from the DNA. This sample's listing comprises about 140,000 clones. In total, the top ten clones hold approximately 2% of the sample.

On this clone: This clone's antigen is unknown.

The CDR3 runs 15 amino acids, cysteine and phenylalanine included. Kept here is only the CDR3 DNA, which spans 45 bases and is read in frame from base 1. Sequences SEHNR (CDR1) and FQNEAQ (CDR2) are obtained from the germline V gene (reference sequence). Between the V and J ends, shortened by 8 bases and 5 bases respectively, the junction contains 21 bases. The cohort consisted of approximately 690 healthy bone marrow donors. At the time of sampling, all cohort members were nominally healthy, though unrecorded immune exposures were likely present. The donor was CMV seronegative and belonged to the group of over 350 seronegative cohort members. Every donor gave a peripheral blood sample, and the peripheral blood mononuclear cells from that sample were used for TCR beta sequencing. The Qiagen DNeasy Blood Extraction Kit was used to extract genomic DNA from the blood cell samples.

The receptor was isolated from a woman younger than 35 in good health and CMV-seronegative. The chain is made from TRBV7-9 and TRBJ1-1; TRBD1 is possibly the D segment (5 matching bases). The material sequenced was PBMCs. The nucleotides read TGTGCCAGCCCTATAACAGGAGCCTTGGGGACTGAAGCTTTCTTT. This is translated as CASPITGALGTEAFF.